Given below is one T cell receptor (beta chain) in context. This sample was included in a study of blood T cell repertoires in COVID-19. As for the study in general: PBMCs, B-cell-depleted T cells, or T cells were the source of the cDNA or gDNA that made up the material.

The protocol was immunoSEQ multiplex PCR, while the TCRdb copy is restricted to in-frame clones and leaves out a portion. The table includes approximately 170,000 clones, about four fifths detected once. The V and J ends lost 0 bases and 4 bases respectively, with 12 bases between them. The germline CDR1 and CDR2 sequences are SGHTA and FQGNSA. The CDR3 covers 15 residues. The chain has TRBV7-2 and TRBJ2-5, with TRBD2 as a possible D gene (5 bases). Sequenced sample: PBMCs or T cells enriched from blood (not recorded which). This sequence originates from a woman in her 50s in a cohort exposed to, infected with or recovered from COVID-19 (not recorded which). The DNA of the CDR3 is TGTGCCAGCAGCTTAGCGAGCGGAACTATAGAGACCCAGTACTTC. It is translated as CASSLASGTIETQYF.